One and the same sample provided the 5 T cell receptor beta chains below, sequenced in a study of T cell changes during pregnancy in multiple sclerosis. Data came from immunoSEQ multiplex PCR; TCRdb stores just in-frame clones and leaves some out. Of about 59,000 clones detected, around 94% appear once; the ten largest clones hold 2% to 3%. This material consisted of CD8+ T cells from peripheral blood mononuclear cells, taken after pregnancy. Every receptor here comes from a female donor with multiple sclerosis, enrolled in a pregnancy study.

The rearrangement uses TRBV15 and TRBJ1-5; 9 nucleotides align to TRBD1. The CDR3 length is 15 residues. The ends lost 5 bases at V and 4 bases at J; junction bases unmatched: 6. Looked up from germline, CDR1 is LNHNV and CDR2 is YYDKDF (reference sequence). The CDR3 here is CATSDDRGWNQPQHF. The CDR3 DNA reads TGTGCCACCAGCGACGACAGGGGGTGGAATCAGCCCCAGCATTTT. Full variable domain (remainder filled in from reference TRBV15 and TRBJ1-5): DAMVIQNPRYQVTQFGKPVTLSCSQTLNHNVMYWYQQKSSQAPKLLFHYYDKDFNNEADTPDNFQSRRPNTSFCFLDIRSPGLGDTAMYLCATSDDRGWNQPQHFGDGTRLSIL.

J is TRBJ2-1 and V is TRBV4-1; TRBD2 matches at 8 bases. With V trimmed by 0 bases and J by 3 bases, 7 bases remained unmatched. Germline V gives CDR1 MGHRA, CDR2 YSYEKL. The CDR3 is 17 residues long. The CDR3 region is CASSQDGLAGIYNEQFF. The CDR3 region has the DNA TGCGCCAGCAGCCAAGACGGGCTAGCGGGCATCTACAATGAGCAGTTCTTC.

The genes are TRBV28 and TRBJ1-5; no clear D gene. V lost 6 bases and J 5 bases, leaving 17 bases between the germline ends. Per germline, CDR1 MDHEN and CDR2 SYDVKM. This CDR3 is built from 15 residues. The CDR3 protein is CASSPAEDLHQPQHF. The CDR3 nucleotides are TGTGCCAGCAGCCCCGCGGAGGACCTTCATCAGCCCCAGCATTTT.

The chain links TRBV28 to TRBJ2-7, with a tentative D call TRBD2 (5 bases). The CDR3 contains 15 residues. Germline lookup yields CDR1 MDHEN and CDR2 SYDVKM. V was pared by 8 bases and J by 1 base, with 18 bases between. The CDR3 DNA follows: TGTGCCAGCCGAATAGGAGGAAGGCCTTCCTACGAGCAGTACTTC. It encodes CASRIGGRPSYEQYF.

V is TRBV28 and J is TRBJ1-2; D not certain. V gave up 4 bases and J gave up 13 bases, with 16 bases separating them. Germline V CDR1 and CDR2: MDHEN, SYDVKM. This CDR3 is 12 amino acids long. The CDR3 coding sequence is TGTGCCAGCAGTTCCCCCCCCGGAGGAATCACCTTC. The encoded protein is CASSSPPGGITF.